This T cell receptor (beta chain) was retrieved from a study of CD8+ T cells in alopecia areata. Study conclusions and caveats: Both scalp clonality and the expanded CD8+ clones among the top 100 showed a significant decrease with tofacitinib. Relative to mice, TCR sharing across patients was less clear, a difference possibly HLA-related.

Treatment specified: oral pan-JAK inhibitor, 5-10 mg twice daily. As to this clone: Its matching antigen is unknown.

cDNA prepared by RNA extraction and subsequent reverse transcription served as the template for sequencing. Method: immunoSEQ multiplex PCR; TCRdb's copy keeps in-frame clones and lacks some. This sample carries fewer than 250,000 clones, roughly two fifths of them seen once, and the ten largest clones take 0.45% to 0.55%. The germline CDR1 and CDR2 sequences are SGHDT and YYEEEE. The V gene end was trimmed by 3 bases and the J gene end by 5 bases; junction bases not matched to a gene: 8. The CDR3 length is 15 residues. The sequence came from a human donor with alopecia areata. Sequences were derived from CD4+ T cells sorted from blood, sampled at roughly week 30, from a patient treated with tofacitinib. The J gene is TRBJ1-1, the V gene TRBV5-6; 9 nucleotides align to TRBD1. CDR3 amino acids: CASSYGTGRGTEAFF. The DNA for the CDR3 is TGTGCCAGCAGCTATGGGACAGGGAGGGGAACTGAAGCTTTCTTT.